A selection of T cell receptor beta chains follows, all from one sample in a study of shared clonotypes between healthy human individuals. The data were produced by immunoSEQ multiplex PCR, yet TCRdb's version contains in-frame clones alone and is incomplete. Of about 690,000 clones in the sample, about 90% were seen once. Sequencing was performed on memory CD8+ T cells from PBMCs. Receptors were obtained from a man between 18 and 29 years old in good health. Some clones in this sample may be carry-over from other donors' samples. CDR3s include the opening cysteine and the closing phenylalanine or tryptophan. The D gene is left open where the match is weak. The listing skips clone size in some rows; elsewhere it reads once, few, many or a size class.

j_call | v_call | d_call | clone_size | cdr3_aa | cdr3_nt
TRBJ2-1 | TRBV30 | . | . | CAWSVLPGSEHDEQFF | TGTGCCTGGAGTGTACTCCCGGGGTCGGAACACGATGAGCAGTTCTTC
TRBJ1-2 | TRBV7-9 | . | few | CASSRAIVGDNYGYTF | TGTGCCAGCAGCCGCGCTATTGTAGGCGACAACTATGGCTACACCTTC
TRBJ1-1 | TRBV28 | . | few | CASSPSGNTEAFF | TGTGCCAGCAGTCCCTCGGGGAACACTGAAGCTTTCTTT
TRBJ1-2 | TRBV27 | . | . | CASRETTGGNYGYTF | TGTGCCAGCAGGGAGACAACGGGGGGAAACTATGGCTACACCTTC
TRBJ2-7 | TRBV5-4 | . | . | CASSSNSYEQYF | TGTGCCAGCAGCTCCAACTCCTACGAGCAGTACTTC
TRBJ1-5 | TRBV6-5 | . | . | CASSYGVDGPQHF | TGTGCCAGCAGTTACGGGGTGGACGGGCCCCAGCATTTT
TRBJ2-3 | TRBV2 | TRBD2 | . | CATRWLAGGGDTQYF | TGTGCCACCAGGTGGCTAGCGGGAGGCGGCGATACGCAGTATTTT
TRBJ2-1 | TRBV4-2 | . | once | CASSQYSGDHEQFF | TGTGCCAGCAGCCAATATTCGGGGGATCATGAGCAGTTCTTC
TRBJ1-4 | TRBV7-6 | . | . | CASSLESSGANEKLFF | TGTGCCAGCAGCTTAGAGTCGTCAGGGGCTAATGAAAAACTGTTTTTT
TRBJ1-3 | TRBV11-3 | . | . | CASSLGGSGNTIYF | TGTGCCAGCAGCTTAGGAGGGAGTGGAAACACCATATATTTT
TRBJ2-7 | TRBV13 | TRBD2 | . | CASSLGGGRGSYEQYF | TGTGCCAGCAGCTTAGGTGGCGGGAGGGGCTCCTACGAGCAGTACTTC
TRBJ1-4 | TRBV9 | . | . | CASSTRWSTNEKLFF | TGTGCCAGCAGCACCCGGTGGTCAACTAATGAAAAACTGTTTTTT
TRBJ2-7 | TRBV28 | . | . | CASSFGTRAYEQYF | TGTGCCAGCAGTTTTGGGACACGCGCCTACGAGCAGTACTTC
TRBJ2-1 | TRBV10-3 | . | . | CAISESMSQHYNEQFF | TGTGCCATCAGTGAGTCGATGTCACAGCACTACAATGAGCAGTTCTTC
TRBJ2-7 | TRBV7-2 | . | . | CASSLGGVRQEQYF | TGTGCCAGCAGCTTAGGGGGAGTTCGTCAAGAGCAGTACTTC
TRBJ2-7 | TRBV19 | . | . | CASTLTLGGAGREQYF | TGTGCCAGTACCCTCACCTTGGGTGGAGCAGGGCGGGAGCAGTACTTC
TRBJ1-2 | TRBV6-1 | . | . | CASSDRGDYGYTF | TGTGCCAGCAGTGATAGGGGGGACTATGGCTACACCTTC
TRBJ2-1 | TRBV27 | . | . | CASSVTLYNEQFF | TGTGCCAGCAGTGTTACCCTTTACAATGAGCAGTTCTTC
TRBJ2-3 | TRBV28 | . | once | CASSLTDSSTDTQYF | TGTGCCAGCAGTCTCACGGACAGCAGCACAGATACGCAGTATTTT
TRBJ2-5 | TRBV11-3 | TRBD2 | few | CASSSPSGRDQETQYF | TGTGCCAGCAGTTCCCCTAGCGGGAGGGATCAAGAGACCCAGTACTTC
TRBJ1-2 | TRBV29-1 | . | . | CSVGAPGYTF | TGCAGCGTTGGGGCCCCGGGCTACACCTTC
TRBJ2-7 | TRBV6-5 | . | . | CASSYSASYEQYF | TGTGCCAGCAGTTACTCAGCAAGCTACGAGCAGTACTTC
TRBJ2-3 | TRBV18 | . | . | CASSPPGETDTQYF | TGTGCCAGCTCACCACCAGGAGAAACAGATACGCAGTATTTT
TRBJ2-7 | TRBV27 | TRBD1 | . | CASSFSPRQGFHEQYF | TGTGCCAGCAGTTTTTCTCCACGACAGGGCTTCCACGAGCAGTACTTC
TRBJ2-2 | TRBV27 | . | . | CASSFLMDTGELFF | TGTGCCAGCAGTTTTTTAATGGACACCGGGGAGCTGTTTTTT
TRBJ2-3 | TRBV18 | . | . | CASSPYRDADTQYF | TGTGCCAGCTCACCATACAGGGACGCAGATACGCAGTATTTT
TRBJ2-5 | TRBV5-1 | . | . | CASSLGEGRGETQYF | TGCGCCAGCAGCTTGGGTGAGGGGCGCGGAGAGACCCAGTACTTC
TRBJ1-1 | TRBV5-1 | TRBD1 | . | CASSWEDRLNTEAFF | TGCGCCAGCAGCTGGGAGGACAGGTTGAACACTGAAGCTTTCTTT
TRBJ1-2 | TRBV7-9 | . | once | CASSFPGRTPNYGYTF | TGTGCCAGCAGCTTCCCTGGCCGGACACCAAACTATGGCTACACCTTC
TRBJ2-7 | TRBV5-6 | . | . | CASSYTGSEQYF | TGTGCCAGCAGCTACACAGGTTCCGAGCAGTACTTC
TRBJ2-7 | TRBV2 | . | . | CASSAGSPYF | TGTGCCAGCAGCGCAGGATCTCCGTACTTC
TRBJ2-3 | TRBV13 | TRBD1 | . | CASSLGQGADTQYF | TGTGCCAGCAGCTTGGGACAGGGGGCAGATACGCAGTATTTT
TRBJ2-1 | TRBV27 | . | . | CASSLGLYNEQFF | TGTGCCAGCAGTCTGGGACTGTACAATGAGCAGTTCTTC
TRBJ2-2 | TRBV5-4 | TRBD2 | once | CASSSGLAGTFGELFF | TGTGCCAGCAGCTCGGGACTAGCCGGGACCTTCGGGGAGCTGTTTTTT
TRBJ2-7 | TRBV7-9 | TRBD2 | . | CASSWAGDEQYF | TGTGCCAGCAGCTGGGCGGGAGACGAGCAGTACTTC
TRBJ2-1 | TRBV7-2 | . | once | CASSPLGTHNEQFF | TGTGCCAGCAGTCCCTTGGGGACACACAATGAGCAGTTCTTC
TRBJ2-5 | TRBV11-3 | TRBD1 | . | CASSYSTGVETQYF | TGTGCCAGCAGCTATTCGACAGGGGTTGAGACCCAGTACTTC
TRBJ2-7 | TRBV5-5 | TRBD1 | . | CASSSGTGTGGIYEQYF | TGTGCCAGCAGCTCTGGAACCGGGACAGGGGGCATCTACGAGCAGTACTTC
TRBJ1-1 | TRBV10-3 | TRBD1 | few | CATRQGQDTEAFF | TGTGCCACCAGACAGGGGCAGGACACTGAAGCTTTCTTT
TRBJ1-2 | TRBV7-1 | . | . | CASSLDRTVLNYGYTF | TGTGCCAGCAGCTTAGATCGGACCGTCTTGAACTATGGCTACACCTTC
TRBJ1-1 | TRBV10-3 | . | few | CAISESRMGLDTEAFF | TGTGCCATCAGTGAGTCGCGGATGGGGTTGGACACTGAAGCTTTCTTT